This TCR beta chain was identified during a study of cytomegalovirus exposure and HLA in healthy donors. Notes on the study in general: Among TCR beta chains of equal frequency, HLA-associated ones were more clonally expanded in a later analysis. A few chains tied to CMV proved CMV antigen-specific in vitro. In a later analysis, a missense DCLRE1C variant was linked to TCR beta V- and J-gene trimming.

Comment on this clone: Its antigen is unidentified.

PCR involved 60 Vbeta and 13 Jbeta primers. Profiling relied on immunoSEQ multiplex PCR, and the TCRdb table lists in-frame clones only, not all of them. The sample includes a few hundred thousand clones, approximately 80% of them seen just once. Germline-derived CDR1 and CDR2 are SGHAT and FQNNGV. V lost 5 bases and J lost 4; bases outside the gene matches: 8. The CDR3 sequence is 15 residues long. The sequenced material came from PBMCs. The J gene is TRBJ1-1, the V gene TRBV11-2; 9 bases map to TRBD1. This sequence was found in a woman between 45 and 60 years old in good health and CMV-seropositive. Here the CDR3 reads CASSPGTGWGTEAFF. The CDR3 nucleotides are TGTGCCAGCAGCCCTGGGACAGGGTGGGGCACTGAAGCTTTCTTT.